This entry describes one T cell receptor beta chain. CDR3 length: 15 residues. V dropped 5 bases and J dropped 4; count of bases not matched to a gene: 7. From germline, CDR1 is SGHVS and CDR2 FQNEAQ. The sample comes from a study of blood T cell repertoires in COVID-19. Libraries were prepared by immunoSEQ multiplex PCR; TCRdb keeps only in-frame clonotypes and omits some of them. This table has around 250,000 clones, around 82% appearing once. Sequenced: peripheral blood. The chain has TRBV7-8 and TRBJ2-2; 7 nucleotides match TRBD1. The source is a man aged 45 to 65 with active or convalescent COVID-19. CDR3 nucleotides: TGTGCCAGCAGCCTTACAGGGGTAGGCACCGGGGAGCTGTTTTTT. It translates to CASSLTGVGTGELFF.